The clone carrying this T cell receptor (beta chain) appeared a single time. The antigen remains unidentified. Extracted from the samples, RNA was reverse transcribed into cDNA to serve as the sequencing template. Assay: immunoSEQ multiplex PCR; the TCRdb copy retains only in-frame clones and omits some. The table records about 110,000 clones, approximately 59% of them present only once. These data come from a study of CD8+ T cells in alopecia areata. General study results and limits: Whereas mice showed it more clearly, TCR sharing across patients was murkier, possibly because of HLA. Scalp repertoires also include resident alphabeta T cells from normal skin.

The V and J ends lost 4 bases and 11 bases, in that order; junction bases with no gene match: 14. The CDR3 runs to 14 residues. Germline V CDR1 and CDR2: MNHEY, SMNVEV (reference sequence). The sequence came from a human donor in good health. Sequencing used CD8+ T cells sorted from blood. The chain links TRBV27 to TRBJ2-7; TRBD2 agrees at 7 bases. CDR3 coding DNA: TGTGCCAGCAGTTGGAGACACCTAAACCGGGAGGAGTACTTC. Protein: CASSWRHLNREEYF.